Sequencing of this T cell receptor beta chain was carried out in a study of Graves' ophthalmopathy and Graves' hyperthyroidism. RNA transcripts were the source from which TCR beta CDR3 regions were amplified. The library came from an HTBI-primed first-round RT-PCR and a second-round multiplex PCR. Via MiXCR, TCRdb re-called the multiplex PCR reads, giving one row per CDR3 protein. The sample yields 350,000 or so distinct CDR3 sequences, 17% seen once. This clonotype was found many times. Trimming removed 4 bases from V and 7 bases from J, with 22 bases in between. The CDR3 runs 17 residues. CDR1 and CDR2 (germline): MDHEN, SYDVKM.

The TCR sequence derives from an adult man with Graves' ophthalmopathy. The chain is built from TRBV28 and TRBJ2-2; D uncertain. The source material was peripheral blood. In DNA, the CDR3 is TGTGCCAGCAGTTCCCTTTCCCTGCGAGGAGCTTTCGGGGAGCTGTTTTTT. Residues: CASSSLSLRGAFGELFF.